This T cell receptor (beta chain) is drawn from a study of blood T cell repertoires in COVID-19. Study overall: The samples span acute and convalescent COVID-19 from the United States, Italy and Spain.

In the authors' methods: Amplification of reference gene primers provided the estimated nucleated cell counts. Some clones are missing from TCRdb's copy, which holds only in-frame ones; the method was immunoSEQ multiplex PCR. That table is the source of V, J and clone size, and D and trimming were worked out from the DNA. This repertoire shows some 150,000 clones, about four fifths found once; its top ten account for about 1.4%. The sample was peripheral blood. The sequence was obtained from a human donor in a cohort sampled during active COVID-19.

CDR3 amino acids: CASSVGTSGSLGYNEQFF. As DNA, the CDR3 is TGTGCCAGCAGCGTGGGGACTAGCGGGAGTCTCGGGTACAATGAGCAGTTCTTC. V is TRBV9 and J is TRBJ2-1; TRBD2 aligns across 14 bases. V lost 2 bases, J lost 4 bases, and 8 bases stayed unmatched. This CDR3 comprises 18 residues. CDR1 and CDR2 (germline): SGDLS, YYNGEE.